A selection of T cell receptor beta chains follows, all from one sample in a study of cytotoxic CD8 clonotypes in ibrutinib-treated CLL. TCRdb's table, derived via immunoSEQ multiplex PCR, lists solely in-frame clones and lacks some. The sample records roughly 180,000 clones, around 80% being singletons. Material: PBMCs, obtained after 24 months of ibrutinib treatment. The receptors stem from a human donor with chronic lymphocytic leukemia. The CDR3 runs from the conserved cysteine through the conserved F or W. A D gene is named only where the DNA matches it firmly. Some rows have no size entry. The others give once, few or many, or a class for an expanded clone.

j_call v_call clone_size d_call cdr3_aa cdr3_nt
TRBJ2-1 TRBV4-3 - - CASSQTSSALYNEQFF TGCGCCAGCAGCCAAACCTCTAGCGCGCTTTACAATGAGCAGTTCTTC
TRBJ2-7 TRBV27 - TRBD1 CASSPTGYPSGDEQYF TGTGCCAGCAGTCCGACAGGGTACCCCTCGGGTGACGAGCAGTACTTC
TRBJ2-3 TRBV11-2 - TRBD2 CASSLDRGGDTQYF TGTGCCAGCAGCTTAGATCGGGGGGGAGATACGCAGTATTTT
TRBJ1-2 TRBV7-8 - - CASTEGYGYTF TGTGCCAGCACGGAGGGTTATGGCTACACCTTC
TRBJ2-4 TRBV7-2 - TRBD1 CASSSGQVLAKNIQYF TGTGCCAGCAGCTCCGGACAGGTTCTAGCCAAAAACATTCAGTACTTC
TRBJ2-1 TRBV18 - TRBD2 CASQGLAQNEQFF TGTGCCAGCCAAGGACTAGCGCAGAATGAGCAGTTCTTC
TRBJ1-1 TRBV5-1 - - CASSFCSGYRCTEAFF TGCGCCAGCAGCTTCTGTTCAGGGTATCGGTGCACTGAAGCTTTCTTT
TRBJ2-3 TRBV7-8 few - CASSLEGYTQYF TGTGCCAGCAGCTTAGAGGGGTATACGCAGTATTTT
TRBJ2-3 TRBV2 - - CASKGADTQYF TGTGCCAGCAAGGGGGCAGATACGCAGTATTTT
TRBJ2-3 TRBV29-1 - - CSGRFRNTDTQYF TGCAGCGGGCGATTCAGAAACACAGATACGCAGTATTTT
TRBJ2-5 TRBV7-2 once TRBD1 CASNPSRGQGAPEYF TGTGCCAGCAACCCTTCCCGAGGACAGGGGGCACCTGAGTACTTC
TRBJ1-6 TRBV6-5 - TRBD1 CASSYGDRADSPLHF TGTGCCAGCAGTTACGGTGACAGGGCGGATTCACCCCTCCACTTT
TRBJ1-4 TRBV5-1 - TRBD1 CASSSGDRPGNEKLFF TGCGCCAGCAGCTCAGGGGACAGGCCGGGTAATGAAAAACTGTTTTTT
TRBJ1-4 TRBV29-1 - - CSVAGFGNEKLFF TGCAGCGTTGCAGGGTTCGGTAATGAAAAACTGTTTTTT
TRBJ2-1 TRBV2 once TRBD2 CASKMGLAGRNEQFF TGTGCCAGCAAGATGGGACTAGCGGGGCGCAATGAGCAGTTCTTC